What follows is one T cell receptor (beta chain) and its context. The antigen is not known. This entry is derived from a study of cytomegalovirus exposure and HLA in healthy donors. Study observations and caveats: Presence/absence results assume similar sequencing depth per donor, which may not hold.

Primers included in the PCR were 60 Vbeta and 13 Jbeta primers. Libraries were prepared by immunoSEQ multiplex PCR; TCRdb keeps only in-frame clonotypes and omits some of them. This repertoire shows approximately 210,000 clones, around 87% found once; its top ten account for 1.3%. The source material was PBMCs. The sequence derives from a man aged 25-45 years in good health and CMV-seronegative.

The CDR3 coding sequence is TGTGCCAGCAGCCCCACAGTGGACTATGGCTACACCTTC. Translating gives CASSPTVDYGYTF. This chain links TRBV5-6 with TRBJ1-2; D not resolved. This CDR3 spans 13 amino acids. The germline V gene encodes CDR1 SGHDT and CDR2 YYEEEE. Trimming took off 4 bases at V and 3 bases at J, with 10 bases between the two ends. The variable domain in full, with the rest retrieved from reference TRBV5-6 and TRBJ1-2, is DAGVTQSPTHLIKTRGQQVTLRCSPKSGHDTVSWYQQALGQGPQFIFQYYEEEERQRGNFPDRFSGHQFPNYSSELNVNALLLGDSALYLCASSPTVDYGYTFGSGTRLTVV.